This passage covers 28 T cell receptor beta chains from one sample sequenced in a study of Ad26.COV2.S vaccination and SARS-CoV-2 variants. This sample's treatment: some 20 received Ad26.COV2.S at low or high dose, single or two shots; about 5 received placebo; per-sample allocation not given. Sampling occurred on day 63 after the first vaccine or placebo injection. Assay used: immunoSEQ multiplex PCR; TCRdb lists only in-frame clones, some missing. The sample yields 400,000 to 450,000 clones, around 90% seen once. This material consisted of peripheral blood, taken in a trial of Ad26.COV2.S vaccine versus placebo. The origin of the receptors is a person aged 18 to 59 who received the Ad26.COV2.S COVID-19 vaccine or a placebo.

The rearrangement links TRBV2 to TRBJ2-6; D is possibly TRBD1 (5 bases). This CDR3 is 16 amino acids long. Germline V gene sequence: CDR1 SNHLY, CDR2 FYNNEI. Between the trimmed V and J ends, which lost 6 bases and 1 base, there was a span of 13 bases. CDR3 residues: CASRETGTSGANVLTF. CDR3 coding DNA: TGTGCCAGCAGGGAAACAGGAACATCTGGGGCCAACGTCCTGACTTTC.

This clone was seen just once. V gene TRBV10-3 combines with J gene TRBJ2-4, with D perhaps matching TRBD1 (5 bases). The germline CDR1 and CDR2 sequences are ENHRY and SYGVKD. The V and J ends lost 0 bases and 5 bases respectively, with 14 bases between them. The CDR3 consists of 16 residues. This CDR3 is CAISESRVKNENIQYF. CDR3 bases: TGTGCCATCAGTGAGTCCAGGGTGAAGAATGAAAACATTCAGTACTTC.

The chain combines TRBV6-4 with TRBJ1-1, with D possibly TRBD1 on 5 matching bases. Trimming removed 2 bases from V and 7 bases from J, with 11 bases in between. The CDR3 contains 13 residues. Germline CDR1 and CDR2: MRHNA and SNTAGT. CDR3 coding DNA: TGTGCCAGCAGTGACAATATGGGGGGTGAAGCTTTCTTT. Its protein product is CASSDNMGGEAFF.

This clone came up once. The chain joins TRBV4-2 to TRBJ1-2; 9 nucleotides align to TRBD1. Per the germline V gene, CDR1 is LGHNA and CDR2 is YNFKEQ. This CDR3 contains 15 residues. Trimming cost V 7 bases and J 8 bases; bases outside gene matches: 14. This CDR3 is CASNPTGGSAGGYTF. CDR3 coding DNA: TGTGCCAGCAACCCAACAGGGGGCTCGGCGGGCGGCTACACCTTC.

The rearrangement joins TRBV16 to TRBJ2-4, with 13 bases that match TRBD2. Trimming cost V 4 bases and J 0 bases; bases outside gene matches: 9. CDR1 KGHSY and CDR2 FQNENV come from the germline V gene. The CDR3 has 19 amino acids. CDR3 protein: CASSPLSGTSGIAKNIQYF. The CDR3 DNA is TGTGCCAGCAGCCCCCTGTCCGGGACTAGCGGGATAGCCAAAAACATTCAGTACTTC.

The chain joins TRBV2 to TRBJ2-7; 14 positions agree with TRBD2. The V gene end was trimmed by 7 bases and the J gene end by 4 bases; junction bases not matched to a gene: 18. CDR3 size: 19 residues. CDR1 SNHLY and CDR2 FYNNEI come from the germline V gene. CDR3 protein: CASTRAFLGLAGDIYEQYF. The DNA of the CDR3 is TGTGCCAGCACCCGAGCCTTCTTGGGACTAGCGGGAGATATATACGAGCAGTACTTC.

The V and J genes are TRBV10-3 and TRBJ2-1, with 16 bases matching TRBD2. From germline, CDR1 is ENHRY and CDR2 SYGVKD. The CDR3 runs 18 residues. V shed 4 bases and J 6 bases; nucleotides not matched to a gene: 9. The CDR3 sequence: CAISGGLAGGHDPNEQFF. The CDR3 DNA is TGTGCCATCAGTGGGGGACTAGCGGGAGGGCATGATCCCAATGAGCAGTTCTTC.

V and J are TRBV6-5 and TRBJ2-1; TRBD2 matches 8 bases. CDR1 is MNHEY and CDR2 is SVGAGI in the germline V gene. The J segment lost 6 bases and the V segment lost 7 bases, leaving 11 bases of the junction unmatched. The CDR3 is made up of 15 amino acids. The CDR3 DNA follows: TGTGCCAGCACGACGGGGGCGGGAGGTTCCAATGAGCAGTTCTTC. Its protein product is CASTTGAGGSNEQFF.

The chain uses TRBV5-4 and TRBJ1-4; no definite D call. Germline CDR1 SGHNT, CDR2 YYREEE (reference sequence). CDR3 length: 15 amino acids. V shed 4 bases and J shed 0 bases, with 10 bases lying between them. The CDR3 nucleotides read TGTGCCAGCAGCCGGATTGGAGCAACTAATGAAAAACTGTTTTTT. Encoded protein: CASSRIGATNEKLFF.

V gene TRBV7-2 combines with J gene TRBJ2-2; 13 nucleotides agree with TRBD2. V dropped 2 bases and J dropped 6; count of bases not matched to a gene: 3. Germline loops: CDR1 SGHTA, CDR2 FQGNSA. The CDR3 has 16 residues. The CDR3: CASSLSLAGGPGELFF. The CDR3 nucleotides are TGTGCCAGCAGCTTATCACTAGCGGGAGGGCCCGGGGAGCTGTTTTTT.

The rearrangement links TRBV14 to TRBJ2-1; D possibly corresponds to TRBD1 (5 bases). The V gene's germline CDR1 is SGHDN and CDR2 FVKESK. Trimming left V 4 bases short and J 11 bases short, with 15 bases between. The CDR3 has 13 amino acids. CDR3 DNA: TGTGCCAGCAGCCCCAGCCAGGGTTCCAAGCAGTTCTTC. This codes for CASSPSQGSKQFF. The complete variable domain, with remaining parts taken from reference TRBV14 and TRBJ2-1, reads EAGVTQFPSHSVIEKGQTVTLRCDPISGHDNLYWYRRVMGKEIKFLLHFVKESKQDESGMPNNRFLAERTGGTYSTLKVQPAELEDSGVYFCASSPSQGSKQFFGPGTRLTVL.

This clone came up once. This chain connects TRBV11-3 to TRBJ2-7; 15 bases are a match to TRBD2. Germline assignment: CDR1 SGHNT and CDR2 YENEEA. The CDR3 sequence is 15 residues long. V lost 5 bases to trimming and J lost 6 bases; unmatched junction nucleotides: 5. CDR3: CASSAGLAGGPEQYF. CDR3 DNA sequence: TGTGCCAGCAGCGCGGGACTAGCGGGAGGCCCCGAGCAGTACTTC.

J is TRBJ1-5 and V is TRBV11-2; 7 bases agree with TRBD1. V shed 5 bases, J shed 5 bases, and the junction held 6 bases outside the gene matches. CDR1 and CDR2 (germline): SGHAT, FQNNGV. The CDR3 totals 14 residues. Here the CDR3 DNA reads TGTGCCAGCAGCCCAGACACAGGGGATCAGCCCCAGCATTTT. Translation: CASSPDTGDQPQHF.

The rearrangement uses TRBV15 and TRBJ2-3, with 7 bases aligning to TRBD2. V lost 9 bases to trimming and J lost 2 bases; unmatched junction nucleotides: 14. The CDR3 is 16 amino acids. Germline V gene sequence: CDR1 LNHNV, CDR2 YYDKDF (reference sequence). The CDR3 reads CATSRGRDYITDTQYF. CDR3 bases: TGTGCCACATCCCGAGGCCGGGACTATATCACAGATACGCAGTATTTT.

The rearrangement uses TRBV4-3 and TRBJ1-6; 7 nucleotides agree with TRBD1. Germline values: CDR1 LGHNA, CDR2 YSLEER. V gave up 4 bases and J gave up 13 bases; unmatched junction bases: 13. The CDR3 consists of 15 residues. CDR3 sequence: CASSPLGDSSSPLHF. CDR3 sequence (DNA): TGCGCCAGCAGCCCTTTGGGGGACAGCAGCTCTCCCCTCCACTTT.

This clone has just a few counts. In the same sample, other DNA sequences code for this CDR3. The V call is TRBV3-1 (or the pseudogene TRBV3-2), the J call TRBJ2-1; D is unclear. Germline lookup yields CDR1 LGHDT and CDR2 YNNKEL (reference sequence). The CDR3 has 15 amino acids. The V gene lost 0 bases and the J gene lost 0 bases, with 6 bases spanning the gap. DNA of the CDR3: TGTGCCAGCAGCCAAGAAAGTGGCTCCTACAATGAGCAGTTCTTC. Its translation: CASSQESGSYNEQFF.

V and J are TRBV5-1 and TRBJ2-5; TRBD2 aligns across 12 bases. Germline CDR1 is SGHRS and CDR2 is YFSETQ. V shed 1 base and J 5 bases; nucleotides not matched to a gene: 0. The CDR3 spans 14 residues. The CDR3 nucleotides are TGCGCCAGCAGCTTGCTAGCGGGAGGGGAGACCCAGTACTTC. It yields the protein CASSLLAGGETQYF.

This rearrangement joins TRBV7-2 to TRBJ2-7, with 10 bases matching TRBD2. CDR1 and CDR2 from the germline V gene are SGHTA and FQGNSA. The CDR3 is 15 residues long. Unmatched junction bases numbered 5, after V lost 5 bases and J lost 1 base. This chain's CDR3 is CASSRRLAGSYEQYF. The CDR3 nucleotides read TGTGCCAGCAGCAGGAGACTAGCGGGTTCCTACGAGCAGTACTTC.

This chain connects TRBV4-3 to TRBJ2-6; 12 nucleotides agree with TRBD1. Germline V gene data show CDR1 as LGHNA and CDR2 as YSLEER. The ends lost 0 bases at V and 4 bases at J; junction bases unmatched: 10. The CDR3 sequence is 20 residues long. CDR3 bases: TGCGCCAGCAGCCAAGATTCCTGGGACAGGGGGCGCGGAGGGGCCAACGTCCTGACTTTC. Protein: CASSQDSWDRGRGGANVLTF.

V is TRBV5-4 and J is TRBJ1-2, with D uncertain. This CDR3 region has 13 residues. Germline lookup yields CDR1 SGHNT and CDR2 YYREEE (reference sequence). Trimming removed 0 bases from V and 3 bases from J, with 6 bases in between. CDR3 sequence (DNA): TGTGCCAGCAGCTTGGGGGGATACTATGGCTACACCTTC. This translates into CASSLGGYYGYTF.

The chain couples TRBV7-8 to TRBJ1-1, with 8 bases identical to TRBD1. Germline trimming cut 2 bases from V and 4 bases from J; bases unmatched to any gene: 12. Germline lookup yields CDR1 SGHVS and CDR2 FQNEAQ. This CDR3 comprises 17 residues. CDR3 residues: CASSLSRRQGWITEAFF. The CDR3 DNA sequence: TGTGCCAGCAGCTTAAGCAGGAGACAGGGGTGGATCACTGAAGCTTTCTTT.

V and J are TRBV10-3 and TRBJ1-2; 10 bases fit TRBD1. CDR1 is ENHRY, CDR2 SYGVKD, per germline. CDR3 length equals 15 residues. Germline trimming cut 2 bases from V and 2 bases from J; bases unmatched to any gene: 2. In nucleotides, the CDR3 is TGTGCCATCAGTGAGGGGGGACAGGGGAACTATGGCTACACCTTC. Translating it yields CAISEGGQGNYGYTF.

This clone was counted once. J is TRBJ2-7 and V is TRBV30; D could derive from TRBD1 or TRBD2 (6 bases each). The V gene's germline CDR1 is GTSNPN and CDR2 SVGIG (reference sequence). There are 11 residues in the CDR3. Trimming stripped 4 bases from V and 3 bases from J, with 7 bases between. The CDR3 region is CAWKGGYEQYF. The CDR3, as DNA: TGTGCCTGGAAGGGGGGCTACGAGCAGTACTTC.

The chain couples TRBV7-2 to TRBJ1-4, with 8 bases that match TRBD1. The germline gives CDR1 SGHTA, CDR2 FQGNSA. The V gene end was trimmed by 5 bases and the J gene end by 5 bases; junction bases not matched to a gene: 7. The CDR3 is 15 amino acids. CDR3 sequence reads: CASSIYRGRNEKLFF. CDR3 coding DNA: TGTGCCAGCAGCATCTACAGGGGGAGGAATGAAAAACTGTTTTTT.

The rearrangement links TRBV3-1 (or the pseudogene TRBV3-2) to TRBJ2-2; D is unclear. V was clipped by 6 bases and J by 8 bases, with 7 bases between them. The V gene's germline CDR1 is LGHDT and CDR2 YNNKEL (reference sequence). The CDR3 is made up of 11 amino acids. Written as DNA, the CDR3 is TGTGCCAGCAGAGGGATGGGGGAGCTGTTTTTT. Its protein is CASRGMGELFF.

The chain couples TRBV12-5 to TRBJ2-2; D gene ambiguous. Trimming left V 8 bases short and J 3 bases short, with 4 bases between. This CDR3 comprises 11 residues. The germline CDR1 and CDR2 sequences are LGHNT and FRNRAP. This CDR3 is CASSYTGELFF. CDR3 bases: TGTGCTAGTAGCTACACCGGGGAGCTGTTTTTT.

For the CDR3, the DNA is TGTGCCAGTAGCACTGGGGTGATGAACACAGATACGCAGTATTTT. Translation: CASSTGVMNTDTQYF. The chain combines TRBV19 with TRBJ2-3; no reliable D call. Trimming cost V 6 bases and J 2 bases, with 15 bases left between them. Germline V gene lookup returns CDR1 LNHDA and CDR2 SQIVND (reference sequence). This CDR3 has 15 amino acids.

This chain joins TRBV10-2 and TRBJ2-7; D gene ambiguous. Germline CDR1 reads WSHSY; CDR2 reads SAAADI. There are 14 residues in the CDR3. The V gene lost 7 bases and the J gene lost 6 bases, with 19 bases spanning the gap. CDR3 DNA sequence: TGCGCCAGCAACCCACGGGCCGCGACTCCCGAGCAGTACTTC. Translating it yields CASNPRAATPEQYF.